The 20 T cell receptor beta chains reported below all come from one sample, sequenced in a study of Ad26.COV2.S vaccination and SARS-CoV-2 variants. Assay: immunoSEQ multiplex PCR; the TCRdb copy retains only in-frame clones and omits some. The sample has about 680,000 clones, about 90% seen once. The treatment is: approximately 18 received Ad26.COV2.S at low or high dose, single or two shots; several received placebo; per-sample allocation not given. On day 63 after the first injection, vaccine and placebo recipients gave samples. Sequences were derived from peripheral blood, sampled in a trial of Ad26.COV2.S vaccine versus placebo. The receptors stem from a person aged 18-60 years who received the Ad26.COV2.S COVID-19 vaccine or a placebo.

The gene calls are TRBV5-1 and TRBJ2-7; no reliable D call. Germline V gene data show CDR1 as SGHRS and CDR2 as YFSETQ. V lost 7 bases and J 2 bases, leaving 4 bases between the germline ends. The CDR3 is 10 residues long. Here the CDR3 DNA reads TGCGCCAGCCTTGCCTACGAGCAGTACTTC. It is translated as CASLAYEQYF.

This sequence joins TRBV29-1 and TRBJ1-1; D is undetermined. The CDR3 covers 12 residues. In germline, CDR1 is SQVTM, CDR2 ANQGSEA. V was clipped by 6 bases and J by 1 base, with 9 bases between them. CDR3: CSVYTENTEAFF. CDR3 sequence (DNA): TGCAGCGTCTACACAGAGAACACTGAAGCTTTCTTT.

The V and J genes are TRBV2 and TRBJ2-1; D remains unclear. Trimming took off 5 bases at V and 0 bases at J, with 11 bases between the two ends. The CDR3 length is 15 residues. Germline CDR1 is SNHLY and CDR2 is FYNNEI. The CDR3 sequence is CASSLDVPSYNEQFF. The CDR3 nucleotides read TGTGCCAGCAGTTTAGACGTTCCCTCCTACAATGAGCAGTTCTTC.

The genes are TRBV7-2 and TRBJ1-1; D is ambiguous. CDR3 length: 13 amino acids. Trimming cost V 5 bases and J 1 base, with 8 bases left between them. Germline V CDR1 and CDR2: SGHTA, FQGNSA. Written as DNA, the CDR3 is TGTGCCAGCAGCATAATTTCGAACACTGAAGCTTTCTTT. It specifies CASSIISNTEAFF.

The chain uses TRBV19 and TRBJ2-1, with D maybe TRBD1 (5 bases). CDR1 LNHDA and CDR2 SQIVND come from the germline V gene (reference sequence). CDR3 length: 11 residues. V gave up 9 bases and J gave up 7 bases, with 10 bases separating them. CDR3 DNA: TGTGCCAGCAGGGTGAGGAATGAGCAGTTCTTC. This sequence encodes CASRVRNEQFF.

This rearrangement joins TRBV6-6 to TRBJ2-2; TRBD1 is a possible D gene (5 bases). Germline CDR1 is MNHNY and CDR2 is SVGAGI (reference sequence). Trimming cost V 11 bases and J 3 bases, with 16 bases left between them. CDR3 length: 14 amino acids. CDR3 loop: CACNRPADTGELFF. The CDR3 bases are TGTGCCTGCAACAGGCCTGCGGACACCGGGGAGCTGTTTTTT.

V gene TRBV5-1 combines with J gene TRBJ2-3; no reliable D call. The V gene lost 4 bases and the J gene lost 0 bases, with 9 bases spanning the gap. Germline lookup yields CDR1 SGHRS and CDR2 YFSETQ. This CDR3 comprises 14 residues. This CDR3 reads CASSPGPSTDTQYF. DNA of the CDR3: TGCGCCAGCAGCCCCGGACCGAGCACAGATACGCAGTATTTT.

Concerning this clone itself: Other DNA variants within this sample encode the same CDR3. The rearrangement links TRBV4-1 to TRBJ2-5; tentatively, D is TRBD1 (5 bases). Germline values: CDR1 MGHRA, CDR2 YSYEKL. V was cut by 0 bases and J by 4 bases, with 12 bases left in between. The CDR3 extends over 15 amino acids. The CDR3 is CASSQDGAGLETQYF. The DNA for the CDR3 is TGCGCCAGCAGCCAAGATGGGGCAGGGCTAGAGACCCAGTACTTC.

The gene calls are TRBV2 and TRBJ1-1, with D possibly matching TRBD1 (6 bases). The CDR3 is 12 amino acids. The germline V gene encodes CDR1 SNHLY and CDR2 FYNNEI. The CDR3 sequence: CALKGGGTEAFF. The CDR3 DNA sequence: TGTGCGCTGAAGGGGGGTGGCACTGAAGCTTTCTTT.

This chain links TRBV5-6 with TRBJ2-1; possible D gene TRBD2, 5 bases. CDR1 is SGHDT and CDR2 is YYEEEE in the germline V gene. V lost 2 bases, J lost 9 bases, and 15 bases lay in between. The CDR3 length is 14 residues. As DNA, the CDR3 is TGTGCCAGCAGCTTTGGCGGGCCCTGGTCTGAGCAGTTCTTC. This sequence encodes CASSFGGPWSEQFF.

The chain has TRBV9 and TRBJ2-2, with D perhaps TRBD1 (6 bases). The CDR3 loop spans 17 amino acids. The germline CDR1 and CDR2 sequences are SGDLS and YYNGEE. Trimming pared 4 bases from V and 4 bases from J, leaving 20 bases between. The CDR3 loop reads CASSPGTLISGTGELFF. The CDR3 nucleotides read TGTGCCAGCAGCCCCGGGACACTTATCTCAGGCACCGGGGAGCTGTTTTTT.

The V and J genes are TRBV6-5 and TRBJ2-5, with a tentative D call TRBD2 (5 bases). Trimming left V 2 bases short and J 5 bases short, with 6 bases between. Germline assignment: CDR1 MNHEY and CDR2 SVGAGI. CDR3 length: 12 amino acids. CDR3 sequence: CASSYRGETQYF. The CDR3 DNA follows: TGTGCCAGCAGTTACCGCGGGGAGACCCAGTACTTC.

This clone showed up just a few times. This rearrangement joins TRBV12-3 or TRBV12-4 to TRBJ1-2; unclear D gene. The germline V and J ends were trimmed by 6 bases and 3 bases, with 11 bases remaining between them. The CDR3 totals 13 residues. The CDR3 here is CASSLMQYYGYTF. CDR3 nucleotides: TGTGCCAGCAGCCTAATGCAGTACTATGGCTACACCTTC.

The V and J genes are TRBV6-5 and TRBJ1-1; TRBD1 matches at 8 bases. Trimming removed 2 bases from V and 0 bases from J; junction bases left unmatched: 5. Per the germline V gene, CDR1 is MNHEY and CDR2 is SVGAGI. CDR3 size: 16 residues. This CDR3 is CASSYRTGSMNTEAFF. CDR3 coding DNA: TGTGCCAGCAGTTACCGGACAGGGTCCATGAACACTGAAGCTTTCTTT.

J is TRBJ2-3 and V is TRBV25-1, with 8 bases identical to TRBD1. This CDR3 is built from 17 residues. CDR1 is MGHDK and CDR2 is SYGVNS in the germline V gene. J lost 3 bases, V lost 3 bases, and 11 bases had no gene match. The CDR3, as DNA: TGTGCCAGCAGTGAGGGCGAACGGACAGGGCGTACAGATACGCAGTATTTT. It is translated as CASSEGERTGRTDTQYF.

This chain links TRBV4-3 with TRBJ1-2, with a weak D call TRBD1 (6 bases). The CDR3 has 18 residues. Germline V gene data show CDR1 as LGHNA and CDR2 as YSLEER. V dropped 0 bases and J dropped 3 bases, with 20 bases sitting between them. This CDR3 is CASSQEGARSIGDYGYTF. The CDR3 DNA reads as TGCGCCAGCAGCCAAGAGGGGGCCCGCTCCATTGGGGACTATGGCTACACCTTC.

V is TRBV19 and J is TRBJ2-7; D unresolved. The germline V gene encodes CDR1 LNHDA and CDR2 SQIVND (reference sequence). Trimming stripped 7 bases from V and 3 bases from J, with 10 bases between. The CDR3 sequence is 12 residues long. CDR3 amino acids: CASTSPNYEQYF. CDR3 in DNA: TGTGCCAGTACGTCACCAAACTACGAGCAGTACTTC.

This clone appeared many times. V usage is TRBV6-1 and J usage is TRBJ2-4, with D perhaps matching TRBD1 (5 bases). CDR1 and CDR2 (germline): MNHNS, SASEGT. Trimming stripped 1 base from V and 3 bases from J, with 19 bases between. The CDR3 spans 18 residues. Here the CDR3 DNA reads TGTGCCAGCAGTGAAGGGGGTGCAGGGTTGGGTTTCAAAAACATTCAGTACTTC. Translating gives CASSEGGAGLGFKNIQYF.

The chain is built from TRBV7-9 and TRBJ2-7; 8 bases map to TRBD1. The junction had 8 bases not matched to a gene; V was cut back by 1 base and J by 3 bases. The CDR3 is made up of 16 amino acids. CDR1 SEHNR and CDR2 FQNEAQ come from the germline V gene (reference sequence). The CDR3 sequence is CASSLGTGRSFYEQYF. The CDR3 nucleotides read TGTGCCAGCAGCTTAGGGACAGGGCGATCCTTCTACGAGCAGTACTTC.

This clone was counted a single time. CDR3 region: CASSYGNYRTDTQYF. The CDR3 DNA follows: TGTGCCAGCAGTTACGGAAACTACCGCACAGATACGCAGTATTTT. The chain recombines TRBV6-2 or TRBV6-3 with TRBJ2-3; D is ambiguous. The CDR3 totals 15 residues. The germline gives CDR1 MNHEY, CDR2 SVGEGT. The V end lost 2 bases, the J end lost 1 base, and 10 bases lay between the germline ends.